The TCR beta chain under discussion was sequenced for a study of T cell repertoires in cytomegalovirus infection. TCRdb called the reads again in MiXCR, with one record for every CDR3 protein. The table records hundreds of thousands of distinct CDR3 sequences, under 20% of them present only once. Points from the study as a whole: Carriers of CMV and the relevant HLA type were discriminated by public TCR beta frequency.

Points on this clonotype: The antigen remains undetermined.

V dropped 0 bases and J dropped 4 bases, with 12 bases sitting between them. This CDR3 spans 15 amino acids. Germline V gene data show CDR1 as MNHEY and CDR2 as SMNVEV (reference sequence). The rearrangement links TRBV27 to TRBJ1-2; TRBD1 might be the D (6 bases). Sequences were obtained from PBMCs. This TCR was recovered from a human donor in good health (CMV status not recorded). Some clones in this sample may be carry-over from other donors' samples. The CDR3 nucleotides read TGTGCCAGCAGTTTATCTGGGGGGGCCCGCTATGGCTACACCTTC. Protein sequence: CASSLSGGARYGYTF.